This T cell receptor beta chain was sequenced in a study of a mutant IDH1 vaccine in newly diagnosed glioma (dated by TCRdb to about 2021). A note on the overall study: Of the 25 to 40 patients who were treated, about 60% were male and about 40% were female, and the mean age was about 37 years. Before enrollment, most patients had been given radiochemotherapy with temozolomide as standard therapy, while the rest had received either radiotherapy alone or temozolomide alone. Peripheral blood was drawn at six visits: V03 (baseline), V05, V07, V10, V12 and V13. For exploratory analyses, longitudinal TCRB deep sequencing was carried out in more than 20 treated patients wherever samples were available.

This specimen's time point label, interpreted: baseline, week 1 (first vaccination visit). The sample's treatment or condition label is to be understood as: pre-vaccination baseline after standard-of-care therapy. Donors had newly diagnosed WHO grade 3 or 4 IDH1-mutant astrocytomas with loss of nuclear ATRX. The samples were drawn from NOA16, a multicentre, single-arm, open-label phase I trial in Germany that tested a mutant IDH1 peptide vaccine in humans for the first time. Visit V03 blood draws served as the baseline sample for immunogenicity testing. The DNeasy Blood and Tissue Kit was used to extract genomic DNA from EDTA blood for TCRB sequencing. With regard to this clone: No antigen is known for it. No base-level quality is on record; no much larger clone is a single base apart.

Receptor libraries were prepared by the immunoSEQ multiplex PCR assay. The hsTCRB Kit was used according to the manufacturer's protocol to amplify rearranged TCR beta chain sequences. TCRB libraries were sequenced on an Illumina MiSeq. In the source study's methods: The proprietary platform of the kit vendor was used for demultiplexing, trimming and gene mapping. Here the immuneACCESS table is served through TCRdb, limited to in-frame sequences with V and J called. Missing clones are a known gap in these copies; in checked studies unresolved V genes cover under half, and the rest lacks a known reason. V, J and clone size are taken as reported in that table, and D and trimming were inferred from the DNA itself. The sample table shows 68,000 or so clones, and 79% are seen once. Around 8.2% of the sample is held by the ten biggest clonotypes. Study-wide conclusions, independent of this receptor: No apparent relationship was observed between pseudoprogression and alterations in the top peripheral T cell clonotypes detected by TCRB sequencing. The authors stated that sample limitations prevented analyses of patient blood samples from being reproduced. Across multiple MHC alleles, vaccine-induced immune responses were seen in more than 80% of patients. Availability determined which PBMC samples were chosen for TCRB deep sequencing.

Spanning cysteine to phenylalanine, the CDR3 consists of 14 amino acids. The kept DNA is CDR3 alone, 42 bases in frame from the first base. V was cut back by 1 base and J by 8 bases, leaving a gap of 12 bases between them. CDR1 SGDLS and CDR2 YYNGEE were looked up in the germline V gene. The sequence joins TRBV9 to TRBJ2-2; D gene: possibly TRBD1, on 6 matching bases. The starting material was PBMCs, obtained from a glioma patient treated with radiotherapy, temozolomide or both. The TCR originated in a man aged 45-65 years with glioma. The nucleotide sequence reads as follows: TGTGCCAGCAGCGTAAACGAGGGGGTGGGGGAGCTGTTTTTT. Its protein reads: CASSVNEGVGELFF.